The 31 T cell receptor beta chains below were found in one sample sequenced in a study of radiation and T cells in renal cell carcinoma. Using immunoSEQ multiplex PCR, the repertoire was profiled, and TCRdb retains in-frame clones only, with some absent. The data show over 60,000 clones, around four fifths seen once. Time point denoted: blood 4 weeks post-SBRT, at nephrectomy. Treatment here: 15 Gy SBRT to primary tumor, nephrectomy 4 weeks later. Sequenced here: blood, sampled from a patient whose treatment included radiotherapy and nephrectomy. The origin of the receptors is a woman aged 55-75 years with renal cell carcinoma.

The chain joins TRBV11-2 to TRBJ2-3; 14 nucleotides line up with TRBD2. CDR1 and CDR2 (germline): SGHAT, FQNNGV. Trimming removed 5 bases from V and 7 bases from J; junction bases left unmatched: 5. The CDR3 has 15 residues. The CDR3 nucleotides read TGTGCCAGCAGCCCGACTAGCGGGGGGGCAAATACGCAGTATTTT. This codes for CASSPTSGGANTQYF.

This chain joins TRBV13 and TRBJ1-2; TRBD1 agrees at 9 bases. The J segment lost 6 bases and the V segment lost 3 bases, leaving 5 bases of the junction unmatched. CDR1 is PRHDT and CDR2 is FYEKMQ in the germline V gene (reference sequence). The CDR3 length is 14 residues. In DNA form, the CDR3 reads TGTGCCAGCAGCTTCGGACAGGGGAATGATGGCTACACCTTC. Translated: CASSFGQGNDGYTF.

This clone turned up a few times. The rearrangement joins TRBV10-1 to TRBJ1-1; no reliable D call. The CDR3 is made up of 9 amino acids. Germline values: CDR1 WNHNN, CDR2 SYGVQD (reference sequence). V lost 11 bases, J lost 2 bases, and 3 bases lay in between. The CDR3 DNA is TGCGCCGGAAACACTGAAGCTTTCTTT. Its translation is CAGNTEAFF.

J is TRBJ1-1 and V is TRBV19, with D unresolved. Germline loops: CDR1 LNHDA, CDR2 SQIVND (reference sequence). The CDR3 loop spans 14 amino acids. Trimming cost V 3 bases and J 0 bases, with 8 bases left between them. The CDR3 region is CASSIFALNTEAFF. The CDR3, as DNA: TGTGCCAGTAGTATTTTTGCCCTGAACACTGAAGCTTTCTTT.

This CDR3 reads CASSTTGVYGYTF. Here the CDR3 DNA reads TGTGCCAGCAGCACTACAGGTGTCTATGGCTACACCTTC. This rearrangement joins TRBV11-2 to TRBJ1-2, with D possibly TRBD1 on 5 matching bases. Germline V gene sequence: CDR1 SGHAT, CDR2 FQNNGV. CDR3 length equals 13 residues. The V gene lost 5 bases and the J gene lost 4 bases, with 11 bases spanning the gap.

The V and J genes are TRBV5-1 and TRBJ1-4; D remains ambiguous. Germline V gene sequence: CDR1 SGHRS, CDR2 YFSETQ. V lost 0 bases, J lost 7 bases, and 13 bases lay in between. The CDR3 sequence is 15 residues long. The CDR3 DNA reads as TGCGCCAGCAGCTTGGAACCCGGGTATGGTGAAAAACTGTTTTTT. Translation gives CASSLEPGYGEKLFF.

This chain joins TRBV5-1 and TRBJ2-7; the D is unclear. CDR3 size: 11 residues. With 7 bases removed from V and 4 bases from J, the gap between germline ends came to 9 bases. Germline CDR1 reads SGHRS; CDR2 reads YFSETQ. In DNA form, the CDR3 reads TGCGCCAGCGCCTTGGGTTACGAGCAGTACTTC. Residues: CASALGYEQYF.

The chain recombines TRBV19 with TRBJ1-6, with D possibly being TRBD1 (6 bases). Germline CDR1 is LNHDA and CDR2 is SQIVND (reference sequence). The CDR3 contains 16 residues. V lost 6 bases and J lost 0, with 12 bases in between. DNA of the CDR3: TGTGCCAGTAGGACAGGTCCAGGCTCCTATAATTCACCCCTCCACTTT. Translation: CASRTGPGSYNSPLHF.

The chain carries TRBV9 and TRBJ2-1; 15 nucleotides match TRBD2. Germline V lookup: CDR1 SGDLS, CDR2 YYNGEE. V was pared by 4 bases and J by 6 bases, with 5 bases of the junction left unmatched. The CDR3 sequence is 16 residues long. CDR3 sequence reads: CASSPWTSGRGNEQFF. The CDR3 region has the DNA TGTGCCAGCAGCCCCTGGACTAGCGGGAGGGGCAATGAGCAGTTCTTC.

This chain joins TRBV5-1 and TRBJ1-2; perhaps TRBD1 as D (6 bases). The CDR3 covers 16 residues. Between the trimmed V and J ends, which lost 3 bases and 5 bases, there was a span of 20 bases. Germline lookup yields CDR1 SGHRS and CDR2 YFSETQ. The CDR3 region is CASSSPTADRLYGYTF. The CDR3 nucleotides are TGCGCCAGCAGCTCCCCGACGGCCGACAGGCTATATGGCTACACCTTC.

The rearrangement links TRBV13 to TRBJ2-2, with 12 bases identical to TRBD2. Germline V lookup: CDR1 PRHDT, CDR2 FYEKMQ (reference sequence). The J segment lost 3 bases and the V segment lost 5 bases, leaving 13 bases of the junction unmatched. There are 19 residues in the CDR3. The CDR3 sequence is CASSPRTSGAFWDTGELFF. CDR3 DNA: TGTGCCAGCAGCCCCCGGACTAGCGGGGCTTTCTGGGACACCGGGGAGCTGTTTTTT.

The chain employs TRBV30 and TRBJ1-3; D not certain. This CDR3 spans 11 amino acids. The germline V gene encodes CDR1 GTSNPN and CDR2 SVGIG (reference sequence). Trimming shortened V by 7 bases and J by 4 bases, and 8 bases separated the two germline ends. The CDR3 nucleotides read TGTGCCTTCTTATCCGGAAACACCATATATTTT. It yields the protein CAFLSGNTIYF.

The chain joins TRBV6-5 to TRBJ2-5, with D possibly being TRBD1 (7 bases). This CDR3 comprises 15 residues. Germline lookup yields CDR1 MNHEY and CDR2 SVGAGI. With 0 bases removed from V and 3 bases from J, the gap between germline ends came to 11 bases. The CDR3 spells CASSYSGRGEETQYF. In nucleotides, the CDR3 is TGTGCCAGCAGTTACTCAGGCAGGGGGGAAGAGACCCAGTACTTC.

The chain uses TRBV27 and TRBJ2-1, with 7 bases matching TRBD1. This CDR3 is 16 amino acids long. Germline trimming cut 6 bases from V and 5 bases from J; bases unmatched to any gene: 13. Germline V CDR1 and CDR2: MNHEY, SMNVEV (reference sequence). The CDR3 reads CASRAISRDSNNEQFF. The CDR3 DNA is TGTGCCAGCAGGGCGATCTCCCGGGACAGTAACAATGAGCAGTTCTTC.

This CDR3 is CATSAPGGLGINQPQHF. The CDR3 DNA reads TGTGCCACCAGCGCCCCCGGAGGGCTCGGAATAAATCAGCCCCAGCATTTT. The chain links TRBV15 to TRBJ1-5; no definite D call. The CDR3 is made up of 17 amino acids. CDR1 is LNHNV, CDR2 YYDKDF, per germline (reference sequence). V gave up 5 bases and J gave up 4 bases, with 21 bases separating them.

In DNA, the CDR3 is TGTGCCATCAGTTCAGGGAACCAGCCCCAGCATTTT. Residues: CAISSGNQPQHF. The chain uses TRBV10-3 and TRBJ1-5; possibly TRBD1 for D (5 bases). The CDR3 loop spans 12 amino acids. CDR1 is ENHRY, CDR2 SYGVKD, per germline. The ends were cut back, 5 bases at V and 7 bases at J, with 9 bases in the middle.

The CDR3: CASSYSDKGRVGYTF. For the CDR3, the DNA is TGTGCCAGCAGTTACTCCGATAAGGGGAGGGTTGGCTACACCTTC. The rearrangement joins TRBV6-5 to TRBJ1-2; the D gene is possibly TRBD1 (5 bases). This CDR3 is 15 amino acids long. Trimming pared 0 bases from V and 7 bases from J, leaving 15 bases between. Germline values: CDR1 MNHEY, CDR2 SVGAGI.

The chain's CDR3 is CASSPLREGVARETQYF. The CDR3 DNA reads as TGTGCCAGCTCACCTCTCCGGGAAGGGGTCGCGAGAGAGACCCAGTACTTC. This sequence joins TRBV18 and TRBJ2-5; D is tentatively TRBD1 or TRBD2 (5 bases each). Trimming removed 3 bases at V and 4 bases at J, with 21 bases between. The germline gives CDR1 KGHSH, CDR2 LQKENI. The CDR3 spans 17 residues.

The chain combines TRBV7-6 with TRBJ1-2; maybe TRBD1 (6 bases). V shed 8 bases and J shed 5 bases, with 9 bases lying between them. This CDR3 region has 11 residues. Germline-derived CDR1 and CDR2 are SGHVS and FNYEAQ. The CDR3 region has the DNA TGTGCCAGCGGGACACCGTATGGCTACACCTTC. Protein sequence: CASGTPYGYTF.

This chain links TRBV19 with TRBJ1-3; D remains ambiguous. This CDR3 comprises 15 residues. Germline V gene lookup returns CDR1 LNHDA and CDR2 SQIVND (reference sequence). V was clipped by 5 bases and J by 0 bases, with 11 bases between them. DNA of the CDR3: TGTGCCAGTAGTGACACGTACTTCTCTGGAAACACCATATATTTT. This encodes CASSDTYFSGNTIYF. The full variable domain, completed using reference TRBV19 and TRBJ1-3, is DGGITQSPKYLFRKEGQNVTLSCEQNLNHDAMYWYRQDPGQGLRLIYYSQIVNDFQKGDIAEGYSVSREKKESFPLTVTSAQKNPTAFYLCASSDTYFSGNTIYFGEGSWLTVV.

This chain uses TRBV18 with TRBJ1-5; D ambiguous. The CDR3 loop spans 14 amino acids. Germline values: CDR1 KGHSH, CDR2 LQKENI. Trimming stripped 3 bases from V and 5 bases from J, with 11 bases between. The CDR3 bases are TGTGCCAGCTCACCGGAAGCTAGGGATCAGCCCCAGCATTTT. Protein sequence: CASSPEARDQPQHF.

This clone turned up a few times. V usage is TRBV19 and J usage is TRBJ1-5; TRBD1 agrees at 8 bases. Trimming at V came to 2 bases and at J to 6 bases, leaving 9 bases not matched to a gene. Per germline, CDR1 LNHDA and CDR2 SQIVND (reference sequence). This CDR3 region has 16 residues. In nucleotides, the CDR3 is TGTGCCAGTAGTATACCCGGACAGGGAGGAAGTCAGCCCCAGCATTTT. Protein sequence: CASSIPGQGGSQPQHF.

The CDR3 nucleotides are TGTGCCAGCAGTGAGTTCGGATACATGAACACTGAAGCTTTCTTT. This codes for CASSEFGYMNTEAFF. The J gene is TRBJ1-1, the V gene TRBV2, with D uncertain. CDR1 and CDR2 (germline): SNHLY, FYNNEI. V lost 3 bases, J lost 0 bases, and 11 bases lay in between. This CDR3 region has 15 residues. The full variable domain, with the rest looked up from reference TRBV2 and TRBJ1-1, is EPEVTQTPSHQVTQMGQEVILRCVPISNHLYFYWYRQILGQKVEFLVSFYNNEISEKSEIFDDQFSVERPDGSNFTLKIRSTKLEDSAMYFCASSEFGYMNTEAFFGQGTRLTVV.

CDR3 residues: CASSVRTVETQYF. DNA of the CDR3: TGTGCCAGCAGCGTTAGGACGGTGGAGACCCAGTACTTC. The chain joins TRBV2 to TRBJ2-5; D is ambiguous. The V end was cut by 6 bases, the J end by 5 bases, with 13 bases between. Germline V gene sequence: CDR1 SNHLY, CDR2 FYNNEI. This CDR3 spans 13 amino acids. The full variable domain, with the rest looked up from reference TRBV2 and TRBJ2-5, is EPEVTQTPSHQVTQMGQEVILRCVPISNHLYFYWYRQILGQKVEFLVSFYNNEISEKSEIFDDQFSVERPDGSNFTLKIRSTKLEDSAMYFCASSVRTVETQYFGPGTRLLVL.

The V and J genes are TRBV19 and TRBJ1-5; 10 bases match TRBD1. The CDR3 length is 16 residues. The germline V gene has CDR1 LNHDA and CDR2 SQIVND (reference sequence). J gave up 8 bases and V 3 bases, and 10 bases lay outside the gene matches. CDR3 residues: CASSMVLDRGREPQHF. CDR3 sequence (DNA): TGTGCCAGTAGTATGGTTTTGGACAGGGGGAGAGAGCCCCAGCATTTT.

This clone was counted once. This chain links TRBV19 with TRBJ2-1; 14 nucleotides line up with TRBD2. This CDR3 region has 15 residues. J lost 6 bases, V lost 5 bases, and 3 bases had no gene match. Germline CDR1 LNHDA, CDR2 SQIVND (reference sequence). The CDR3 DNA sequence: TGTGCCAGTAGTGCAGGACTAGCGGGAGGCAATGAGCAGTTCTTC. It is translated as CASSAGLAGGNEQFF.

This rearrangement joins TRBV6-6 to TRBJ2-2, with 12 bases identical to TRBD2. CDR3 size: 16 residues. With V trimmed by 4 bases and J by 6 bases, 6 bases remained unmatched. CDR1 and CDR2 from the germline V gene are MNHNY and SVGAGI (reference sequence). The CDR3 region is CASSLTSGRMAGELFF. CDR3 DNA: TGTGCCAGCAGTTTGACTAGCGGGAGAATGGCCGGGGAGCTGTTTTTT.

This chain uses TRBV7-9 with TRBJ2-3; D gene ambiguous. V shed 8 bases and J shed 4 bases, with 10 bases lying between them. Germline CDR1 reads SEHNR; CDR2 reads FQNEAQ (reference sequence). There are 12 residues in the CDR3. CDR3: CASATASDTQYF. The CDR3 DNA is TGTGCCAGCGCGACGGCCTCAGATACGCAGTATTTT.

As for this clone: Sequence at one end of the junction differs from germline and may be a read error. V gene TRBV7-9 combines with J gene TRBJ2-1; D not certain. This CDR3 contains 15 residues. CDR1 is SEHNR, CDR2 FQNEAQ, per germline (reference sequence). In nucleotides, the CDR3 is TGTGCCAGCAGCGTAGCTCAGGTTTCCTACAATGAGCAGTTCTTC. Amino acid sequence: CASSVAQVSYNEQFF.

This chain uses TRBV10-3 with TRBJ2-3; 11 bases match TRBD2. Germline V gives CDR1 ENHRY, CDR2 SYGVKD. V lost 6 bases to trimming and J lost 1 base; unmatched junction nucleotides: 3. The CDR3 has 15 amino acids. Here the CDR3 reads CAISPGLAGTDTQYF. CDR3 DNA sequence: TGTGCCATCAGCCCGGGACTAGCGGGCACAGATACGCAGTATTTT.

The CDR3 DNA sequence: TGTGCCAGCAGCGGCCATGGGGGTGGAAACACCATATATTTT. Residues: CASSGHGGGNTIYF. The rearrangement uses TRBV9 and TRBJ1-3, with TRBD1 as a possible D gene (5 bases). V shed 3 bases and J shed 3 bases, with 10 bases lying between them. The CDR3 length is 14 residues. Looked up from germline, CDR1 is SGDLS and CDR2 is YYNGEE. Variable domain in full (rest from reference TRBV9 and TRBJ1-3): DSGVTQTPKHLITATGQRVTLRCSPRSGDLSVYWYQQSLDQGLQFLIQYYNGEERAKGNILERFSAQQFPDLHSELNLSSLELGDSALYFCASSGHGGGNTIYFGEGSWLTVV.